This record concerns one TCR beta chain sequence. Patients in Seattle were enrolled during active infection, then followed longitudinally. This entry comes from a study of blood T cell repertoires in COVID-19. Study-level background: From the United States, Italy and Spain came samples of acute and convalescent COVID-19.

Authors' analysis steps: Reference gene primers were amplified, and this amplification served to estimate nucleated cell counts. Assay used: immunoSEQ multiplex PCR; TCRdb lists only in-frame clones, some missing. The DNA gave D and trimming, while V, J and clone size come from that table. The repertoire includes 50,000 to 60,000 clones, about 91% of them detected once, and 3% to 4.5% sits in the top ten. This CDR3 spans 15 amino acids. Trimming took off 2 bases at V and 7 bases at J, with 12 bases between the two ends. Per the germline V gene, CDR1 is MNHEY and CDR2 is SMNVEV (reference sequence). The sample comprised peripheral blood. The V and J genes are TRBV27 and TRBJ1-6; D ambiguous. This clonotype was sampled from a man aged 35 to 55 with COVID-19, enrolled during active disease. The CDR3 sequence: CASSLGYEGNSPLHF. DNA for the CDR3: TGTGCCAGCAGTTTAGGTTATGAGGGAAATTCACCCCTCCACTTT.